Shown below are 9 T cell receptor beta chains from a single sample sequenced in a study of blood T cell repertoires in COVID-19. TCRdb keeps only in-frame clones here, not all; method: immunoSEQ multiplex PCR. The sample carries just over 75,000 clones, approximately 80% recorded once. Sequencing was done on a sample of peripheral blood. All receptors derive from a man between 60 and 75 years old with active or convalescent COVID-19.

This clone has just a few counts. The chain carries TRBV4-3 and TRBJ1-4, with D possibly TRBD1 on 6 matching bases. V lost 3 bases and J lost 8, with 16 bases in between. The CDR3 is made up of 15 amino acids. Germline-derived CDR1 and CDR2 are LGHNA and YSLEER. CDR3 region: CASSQHHRVGEKLFF. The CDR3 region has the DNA TGCGCCAGCAGCCAGCATCACAGGGTAGGAGAAAAACTGTTTTTT.

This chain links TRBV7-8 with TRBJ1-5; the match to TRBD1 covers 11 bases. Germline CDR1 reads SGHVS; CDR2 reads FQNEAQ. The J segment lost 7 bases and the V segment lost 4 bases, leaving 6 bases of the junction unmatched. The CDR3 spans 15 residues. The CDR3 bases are TGTGCCAGCAGCTCGGACAGGGGGCTGGGGCAGCCCCAGCATTTT. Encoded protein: CASSSDRGLGQPQHF.

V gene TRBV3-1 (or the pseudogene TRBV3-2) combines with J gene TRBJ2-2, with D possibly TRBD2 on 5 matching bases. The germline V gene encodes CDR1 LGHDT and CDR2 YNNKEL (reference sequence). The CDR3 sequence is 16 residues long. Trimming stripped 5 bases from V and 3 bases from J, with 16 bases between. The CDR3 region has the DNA TGTGCCAGCAGCTCCTATTTCGGACTGCACACCGGGGAGCTGTTTTTT. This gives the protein CASSSYFGLHTGELFF.

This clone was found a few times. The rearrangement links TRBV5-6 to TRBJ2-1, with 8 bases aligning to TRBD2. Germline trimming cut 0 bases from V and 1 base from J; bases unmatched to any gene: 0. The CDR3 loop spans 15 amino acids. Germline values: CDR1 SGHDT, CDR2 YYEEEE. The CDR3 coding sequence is TGTGCCAGCAGCTTGGAGCGGGGGTCCTACAATGAGCAGTTCTTC. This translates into CASSLERGSYNEQFF.

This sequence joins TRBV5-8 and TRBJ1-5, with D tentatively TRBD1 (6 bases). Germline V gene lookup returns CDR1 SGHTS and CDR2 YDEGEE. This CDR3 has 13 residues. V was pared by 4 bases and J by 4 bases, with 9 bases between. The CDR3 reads CASSGGPNQPQHF. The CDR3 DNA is TGTGCCAGCAGCGGGGGCCCTAATCAGCCCCAGCATTTT.

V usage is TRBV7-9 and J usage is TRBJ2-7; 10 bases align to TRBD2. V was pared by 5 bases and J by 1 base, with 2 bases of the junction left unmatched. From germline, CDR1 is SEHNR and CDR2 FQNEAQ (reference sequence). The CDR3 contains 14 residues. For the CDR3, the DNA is TGTGCCAGCAGCCCTAGCGGGGGATCCTACGAGCAGTACTTC. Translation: CASSPSGGSYEQYF.

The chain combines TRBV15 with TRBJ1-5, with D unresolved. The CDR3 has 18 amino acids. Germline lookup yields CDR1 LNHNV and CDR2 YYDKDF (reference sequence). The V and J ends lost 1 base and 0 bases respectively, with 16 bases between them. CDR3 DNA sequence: TGTGCCACCAGCAGAGCTTATGTTTCGGGGTATAGCAATCAGCCCCAGCATTTT. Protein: CATSRAYVSGYSNQPQHF.

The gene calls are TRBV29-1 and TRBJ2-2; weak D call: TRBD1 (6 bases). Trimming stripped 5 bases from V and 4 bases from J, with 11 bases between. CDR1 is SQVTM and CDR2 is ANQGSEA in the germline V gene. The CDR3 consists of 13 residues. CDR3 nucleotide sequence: TGCAGCGTTAGCAGGGGCTCCACCGGGGAGCTGTTTTTT. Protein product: CSVSRGSTGELFF.

CDR3 in amino acids: CAWSVGGAGPTDTQYF. The CDR3 bases are TGTGCCTGGAGTGTCGGGGGGGCGGGGCCCACAGATACGCAGTATTTT. The chain employs TRBV30 and TRBJ2-3, with 8 bases fitting TRBD2. CDR1 and CDR2 from the germline V gene are GTSNPN and SVGIG (reference sequence). The CDR3 totals 16 residues. The junction had 7 bases not matched to a gene; V was cut back by 0 bases and J by 2 bases.